This T cell receptor beta chain emerged from a study of T-cell memory formation after mild COVID-19. With V trimmed by 6 bases and J by 4 bases, 8 bases remained unmatched. Per germline, CDR1 SGHAT and CDR2 FQNNGV. This CDR3 has 16 amino acids. This clonotype was observed a few times. TCRdb analysed the 5' RACE reads with MiXCR anew, one entry per CDR3 protein. The sample includes fewer than 450,000 distinct CDR3 sequences, around 24% seen only once; the top ten take 8.8%. The receptor was isolated from an adult woman who had mild COVID-19 (a few samples of this study predate the infection). Cell type and time point are not known. The chain recombines TRBV11-2 with TRBJ2-2; 10 nucleotides agree with TRBD2. The sequenced material came from PBMCs or a T cell subset sorted from them (not recorded which). The CDR3 DNA sequence: TGTGCCAGCAGGACTCAGCGGGGGGGCGTCACCGGGGAGCTGTTTTTT. Its translation: CASRTQRGGVTGELFF.